This T cell receptor (beta chain) was observed in a study of blood T cells in healthy people across ages. Study outcomes and limitations: For the donors, CMV status was unknown and possibly confounded expanded clonotype changes. One million T cells yielded diversity estimates that were considered underestimates. A roughly linear age-dependent decrease characterized TCR beta diversity per million T cells.

The second PCR ran roughly 6 to 11 cycles with a sample-barcoded 5' primer and J-beta primers. TCRdb recomputed calls from the 5' RACE reads with MiXCR, one row per CDR3 protein. The data show roughly 1,700,000 distinct CDR3 sequences, with about 30% seen just once and approximately 7.7% held by the top ten. The junction had 1 base not matched to a gene; V was cut back by 5 bases and J by 3 bases. The CDR3 is 14 residues long. Germline V lookup: CDR1 DFQATT, CDR2 SNEGSKA (reference sequence). This clonotype appeared many times. Its specificity is unknown. Sequencing was done on a sample of blood. J is TRBJ2-1 and V is TRBV20-1; TRBD2 matches 13 bases. The TCR sequence derives from a woman aged 25 to 39 in good health. The DNA of the CDR3 is TGCAGTGCTGGGACTAGCGGGGACTACAATGAGCAGTTCTTC. Protein: CSAGTSGDYNEQFF.